A single count supports the clone carrying this T cell receptor (beta chain). The antigen is unknown. The data stem from a study of T cell responses to AZD1222 COVID-19 vaccine. Overall study: Second-dose intervals near 4 or 12 weeks were combined.

Sequencing used immunoSEQ multiplex PCR; TCRdb keeps in-frame clones, though not all of them. The sample includes about 120,000 clones, approximately 86% seen only once; the top ten take 2% to 3%. Whole-study findings and limits: The donors showed a predominance of white British ancestry and of females, with possible underestimation of clonal diversity. AZD1222 recipients seropositive at baseline numbered only 5 to 7.

This sequence was found in an adult in good health. The sample in question was peripheral blood, obtained on day 0 of AZD1222 vaccination.

The CDR3 nucleotides are TGCGCCAGCAGCGGGGGGAGATCCAATGAGCAGTTCTTC. It codes for CASSGGRSNEQFF. The rearrangement links TRBV10-2 to TRBJ2-1; TRBD2 matches at 7 bases. The CDR3 contains 13 residues. CDR1 and CDR2 (germline): WSHSY, SAAADI. V trimming: 6 bases; J trimming: 6 bases; junction bases outside the gene matches: 5.